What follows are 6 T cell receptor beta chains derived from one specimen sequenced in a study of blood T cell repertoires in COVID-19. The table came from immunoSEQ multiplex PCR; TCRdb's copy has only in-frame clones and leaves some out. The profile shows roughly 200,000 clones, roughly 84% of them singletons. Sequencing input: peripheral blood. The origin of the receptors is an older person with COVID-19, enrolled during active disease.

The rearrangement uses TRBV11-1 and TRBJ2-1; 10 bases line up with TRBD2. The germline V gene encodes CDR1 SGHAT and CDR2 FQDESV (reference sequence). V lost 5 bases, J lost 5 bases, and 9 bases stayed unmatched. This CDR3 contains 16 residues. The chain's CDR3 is CASSPGGTSVDNEQFF. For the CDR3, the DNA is TGTGCCAGCAGCCCCGGGGGGACTAGCGTCGACAATGAGCAGTTCTTC.

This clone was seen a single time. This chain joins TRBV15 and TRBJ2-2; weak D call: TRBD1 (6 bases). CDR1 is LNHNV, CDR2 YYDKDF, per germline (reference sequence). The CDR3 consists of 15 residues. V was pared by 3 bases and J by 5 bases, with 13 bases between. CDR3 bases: TGTGCCACCAGCAGTTTAGGGGGTCGGACCGGGGAGCTGTTTTTT. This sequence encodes CATSSLGGRTGELFF.

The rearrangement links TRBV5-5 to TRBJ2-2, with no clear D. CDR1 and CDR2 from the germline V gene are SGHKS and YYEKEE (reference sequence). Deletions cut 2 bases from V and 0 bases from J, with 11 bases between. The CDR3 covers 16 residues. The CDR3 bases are TGTGCCAGCAGCTTTACAGAACACTCGAACACCGGGGAGCTGTTTTTT. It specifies CASSFTEHSNTGELFF. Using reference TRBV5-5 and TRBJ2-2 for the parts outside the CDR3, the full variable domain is DAGVTQSPTHLIKTRGQQVTLRCSPISGHKSVSWYQQVLGQGPQFIFQYYEKEERGRGNFPDRFSARQFPNYSSELNVNALLLGDSALYLCASSFTEHSNTGELFFGEGSRLTVL.

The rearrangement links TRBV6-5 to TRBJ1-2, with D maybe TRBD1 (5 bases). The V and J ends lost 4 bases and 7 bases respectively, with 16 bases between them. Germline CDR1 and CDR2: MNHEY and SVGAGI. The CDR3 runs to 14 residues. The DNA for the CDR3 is TGTGCCAGCAGTTCCCTCCGGGGGGTGCCTGGCTACACCTTC. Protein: CASSSLRGVPGYTF.

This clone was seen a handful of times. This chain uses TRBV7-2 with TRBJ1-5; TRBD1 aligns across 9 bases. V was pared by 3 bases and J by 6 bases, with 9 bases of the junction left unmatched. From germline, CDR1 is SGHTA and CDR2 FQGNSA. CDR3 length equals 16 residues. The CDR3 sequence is CASSLSQGAAGQPQHF. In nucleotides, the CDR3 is TGTGCCAGCAGCTTGTCACAGGGGGCTGCGGGTCAGCCCCAGCATTTT.

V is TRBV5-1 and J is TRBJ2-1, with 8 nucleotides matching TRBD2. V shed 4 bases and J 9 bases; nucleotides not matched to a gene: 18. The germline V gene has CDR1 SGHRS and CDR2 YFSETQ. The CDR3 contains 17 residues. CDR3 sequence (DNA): TGCGCCAGCAGCCCCCGCAGTAGCGGGACCCCAGGTAGTGAGCAGTTCTTC. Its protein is CASSPRSSGTPGSEQFF.